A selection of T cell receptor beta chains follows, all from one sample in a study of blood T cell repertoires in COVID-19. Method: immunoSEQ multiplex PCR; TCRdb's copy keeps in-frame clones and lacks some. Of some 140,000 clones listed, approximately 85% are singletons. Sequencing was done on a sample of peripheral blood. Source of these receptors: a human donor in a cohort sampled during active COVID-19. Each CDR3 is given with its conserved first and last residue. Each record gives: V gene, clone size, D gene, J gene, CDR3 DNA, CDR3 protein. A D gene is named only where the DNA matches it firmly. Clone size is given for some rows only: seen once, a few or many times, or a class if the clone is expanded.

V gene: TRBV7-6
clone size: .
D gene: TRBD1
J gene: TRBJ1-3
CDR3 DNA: TGTGCCAGCAGCTCAGGGACAGCTCCCTCTGGAAACACCATATATTTT
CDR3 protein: CASSSGTAPSGNTIYF

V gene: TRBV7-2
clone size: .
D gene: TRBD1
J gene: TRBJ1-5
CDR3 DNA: TGTGCCAGCAGTCCCATGACAGGGATCAATCAGCCCCAGCATTTT
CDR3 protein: CASSPMTGINQPQHF

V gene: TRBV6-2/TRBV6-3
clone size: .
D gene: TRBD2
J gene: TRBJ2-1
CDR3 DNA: TGTGCCAGCAGCCCCACGCTAGCGGGGGGGCGGAATGAGCAGTTCTTC
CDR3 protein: CASSPTLAGGRNEQFF

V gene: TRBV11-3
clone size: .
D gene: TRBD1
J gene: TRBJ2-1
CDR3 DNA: TGTGCCAGCAGCTTAGACCCCAGACAGGGGGACAATGAGCAGTTCTTC
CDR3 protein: CASSLDPRQGDNEQFF

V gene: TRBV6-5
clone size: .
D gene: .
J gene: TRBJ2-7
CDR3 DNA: TGTGCCAGCAGTTACTCGGCGGGGATCTCGTACGAGCAGTACTTC
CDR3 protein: CASSYSAGISYEQYF

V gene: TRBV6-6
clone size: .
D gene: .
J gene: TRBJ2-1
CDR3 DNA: TGTGCCAGCAGTTCCCTCAACTTACAGGGATACAATGAGCAGTTCTTC
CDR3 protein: CASSSLNLQGYNEQFF

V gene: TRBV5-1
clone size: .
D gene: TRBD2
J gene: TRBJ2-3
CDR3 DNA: TGCGCCAGCAGCTTGACGGTTAGCGGGGGGGCCACAGATACGCAGTATTTT
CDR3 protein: CASSLTVSGGATDTQYF

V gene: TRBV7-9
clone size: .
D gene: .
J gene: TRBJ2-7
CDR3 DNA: TGTGCCAGCAGTCTCGTATCCTACGAGCAGTACTTC
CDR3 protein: CASSLVSYEQYF

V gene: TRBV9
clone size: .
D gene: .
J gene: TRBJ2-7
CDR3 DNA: TGTGCCAGCAGCGTCACGGGACAAGGGGGAGATGAGCAGTACTTC
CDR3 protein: CASSVTGQGGDEQYF

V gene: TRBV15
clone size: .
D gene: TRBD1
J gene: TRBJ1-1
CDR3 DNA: TGTGCCACCAGCAGAGGGACAGGGGGCGCGAACACTGAAGCTTTCTTT
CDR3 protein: CATSRGTGGANTEAFF

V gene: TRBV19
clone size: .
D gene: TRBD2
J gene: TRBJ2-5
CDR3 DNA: TGTGCCAGTACGGATGGGACTAGCGGGGGGCCCGCCAGGACCCAGTACTTC
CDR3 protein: CASTDGTSGGPARTQYF

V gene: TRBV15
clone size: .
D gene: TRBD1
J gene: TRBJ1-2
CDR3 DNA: TGTGCCACCAGCGGCCGGGACAGGGGGAACTATGGCTACACCTTC
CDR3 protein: CATSGRDRGNYGYTF

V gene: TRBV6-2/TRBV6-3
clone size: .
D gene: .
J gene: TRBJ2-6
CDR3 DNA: TGTGCCAGCAGTTTGGACACATTCTCTGGGGCCAACGTCCTGACTTTC
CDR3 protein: CASSLDTFSGANVLTF

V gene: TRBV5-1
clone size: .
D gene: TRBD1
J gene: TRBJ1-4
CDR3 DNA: TGCGCCAGCAGCTCTGACAGGGGCTCGGGTAATGAAAAACTGTTTTTT
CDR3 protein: CASSSDRGSGNEKLFF

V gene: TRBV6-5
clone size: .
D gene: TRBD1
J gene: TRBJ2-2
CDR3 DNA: TGTGCCAGCAGAAGGGACAGAGAAGTGACCGGGGAGCTGTTTTTT
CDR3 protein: CASRRDREVTGELFF

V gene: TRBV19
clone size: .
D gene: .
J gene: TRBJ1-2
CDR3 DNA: TGTGCCAGTAGTGGAGCAGGGGCTTACTATGGCTACACCTTC
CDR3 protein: CASSGAGAYYGYTF

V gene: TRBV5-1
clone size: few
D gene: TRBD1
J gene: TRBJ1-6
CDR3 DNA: TGCGCCAGCAGCTTTGGGACAGGGCTGGCTAATTCACCCCTCCACTTT
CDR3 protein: CASSFGTGLANSPLHF

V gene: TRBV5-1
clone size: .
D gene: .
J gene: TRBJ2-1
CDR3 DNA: TGCGCCAGCAGCTTGGCCCCGGAGCCTACCTACAATGAGCAGTTCTTC
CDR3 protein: CASSLAPEPTYNEQFF

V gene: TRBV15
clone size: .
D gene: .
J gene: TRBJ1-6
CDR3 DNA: TGTGCCACCAGCAGTGGTCGGTCCTATAATTCACCCCTCCACTTT
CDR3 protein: CATSSGRSYNSPLHF

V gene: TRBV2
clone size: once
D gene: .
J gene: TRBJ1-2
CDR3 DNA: TGTGCCACCAGAAAAGTAGAAGCTAACTATGGCTACACCTTC
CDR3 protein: CATRKVEANYGYTF

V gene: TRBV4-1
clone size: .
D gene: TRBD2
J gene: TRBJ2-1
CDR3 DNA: TGCGCCAGCAGCCGACTAGCGGGTACCTCCTACAATGAGCAGTTCTTC
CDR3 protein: CASSRLAGTSYNEQFF

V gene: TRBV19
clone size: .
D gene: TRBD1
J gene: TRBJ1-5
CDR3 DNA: TGTGCCAGTAGGCCACGGACAGGGGTTTATAGCAATCAGCCCCAGCATTTT
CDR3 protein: CASRPRTGVYSNQPQHF

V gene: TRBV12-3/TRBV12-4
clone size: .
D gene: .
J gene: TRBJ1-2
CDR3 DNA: TGTGCCAGCAGTTTAGCAGGGGTCTATGGCTACACCTTC
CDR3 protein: CASSLAGVYGYTF

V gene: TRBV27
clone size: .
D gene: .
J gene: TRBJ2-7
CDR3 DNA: TGTGCCAGCAGTTTATCGGCAGGGGCCTCCTACGAGCAGTACTTC
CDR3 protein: CASSLSAGASYEQYF

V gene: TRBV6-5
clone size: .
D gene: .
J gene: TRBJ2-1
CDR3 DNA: TGTGCCAGCAGCGAGTTAGCTGGCAATGAGCAGTTCTTC
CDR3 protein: CASSELAGNEQFF

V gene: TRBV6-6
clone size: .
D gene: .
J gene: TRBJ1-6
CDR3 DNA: TGTGCCAGCCAGGGTAGGAATTCACCCCTCCACTTT
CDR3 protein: CASQGRNSPLHF

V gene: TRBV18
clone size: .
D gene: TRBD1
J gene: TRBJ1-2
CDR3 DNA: TGTGCCAGCTCCCAACGACAGGGAGGTAGGGGCTACACCTTC
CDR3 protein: CASSQRQGGRGYTF

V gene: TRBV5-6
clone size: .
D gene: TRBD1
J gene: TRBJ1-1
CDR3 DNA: TGTGCCAGCCGAACCGGGACAGGGAGAGTTCCGATGAACACTGAAGCTTTCTTT
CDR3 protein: CASRTGTGRVPMNTEAFF

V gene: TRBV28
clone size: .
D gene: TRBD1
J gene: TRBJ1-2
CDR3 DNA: TGTGCCAGCAGGACAGGGATTCAAGGCTACACCTTC
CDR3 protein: CASRTGIQGYTF

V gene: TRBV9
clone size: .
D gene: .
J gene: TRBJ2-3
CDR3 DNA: TGTGCCAGCAGCGTAGACCCAGTCCCTAGCACAGATACGCAGTATTTT
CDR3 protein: CASSVDPVPSTDTQYF

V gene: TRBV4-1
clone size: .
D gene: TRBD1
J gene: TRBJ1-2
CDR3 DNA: TGCGCCAGCAGCCATATGACAGGGCCCTGGATTGGAGATGGCTACACCTTC
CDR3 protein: CASSHMTGPWIGDGYTF

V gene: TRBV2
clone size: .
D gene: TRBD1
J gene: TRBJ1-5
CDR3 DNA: TGTGCCAGCAGGGTACAGGGGTCTAGCAATCAGCCCCAGCATTTT
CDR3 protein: CASRVQGSSNQPQHF

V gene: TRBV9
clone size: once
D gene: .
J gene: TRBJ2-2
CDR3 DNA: TGTGCCAGCAGCCTGGCTGTTGGGGGGAGTGCCGGGGAGCTGTTTTTT
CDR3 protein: CASSLAVGGSAGELFF

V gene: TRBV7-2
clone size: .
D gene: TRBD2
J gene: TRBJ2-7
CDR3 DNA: TGTGCCAGCAGCTCTAGAGGGTCTGCGGGGGGCTCCTACGAGCAGTACTTC
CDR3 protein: CASSSRGSAGGSYEQYF

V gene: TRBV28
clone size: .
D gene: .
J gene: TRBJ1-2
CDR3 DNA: TGTGCCAGCAGTCCCCCACCGGCGGTCAACTATGGCTACACCTTC
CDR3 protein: CASSPPPAVNYGYTF

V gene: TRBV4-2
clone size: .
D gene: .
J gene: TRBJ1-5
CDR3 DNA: TGTGCCAGCAGCCAAGAAGGGCGGGGCGATCAGCCCCAGCATTTT
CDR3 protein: CASSQEGRGDQPQHF

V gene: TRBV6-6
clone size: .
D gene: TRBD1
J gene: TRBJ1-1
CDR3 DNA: TGTGCCAGCAGTCACCCCGGACAGGGGTTGAACACTGAAGCTTTCTTT
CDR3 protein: CASSHPGQGLNTEAFF

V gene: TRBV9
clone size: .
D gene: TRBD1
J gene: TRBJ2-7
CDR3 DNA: TGTGCCAGCAGCACCTCGACAGGGGGTTCCTACGAGCAGTACTTC
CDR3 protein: CASSTSTGGSYEQYF

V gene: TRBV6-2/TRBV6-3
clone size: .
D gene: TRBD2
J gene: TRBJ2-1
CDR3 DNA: TGTGCCAGCACCCCCGGGACTAGCGTCGATGAGCAGTTCTTC
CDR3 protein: CASTPGTSVDEQFF

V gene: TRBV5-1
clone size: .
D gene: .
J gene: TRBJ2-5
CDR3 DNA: TGCGCCAGCAGCTGGACGGAGCAGGGGTTTCGGACCCAGTACTTC
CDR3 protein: CASSWTEQGFRTQYF

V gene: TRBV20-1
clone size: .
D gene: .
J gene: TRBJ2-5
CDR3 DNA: TGCAGTGCTAGAAGGGGGGAGACCCAGTACTTC
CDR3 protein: CSARRGETQYF